This T cell receptor (beta chain) stems from a study of blood T cell repertoires in COVID-19. Study summary: COVID-19 samples collected from the United States, Italy and Spain covered acute and convalescent phases.

Those enrolled in Seattle joined during active infection and were followed longitudinally afterward. Method: immunoSEQ multiplex PCR; TCRdb's copy keeps in-frame clones and lacks some. The sample yields 150,000 to 200,000 clones, 70% to 90% seen once. Sequenced: peripheral blood. The sequence was obtained from a woman aged 55-75 years with COVID-19, enrolled during active disease.

Here the CDR3 DNA reads TGTGCCAGCAGTAAAGGACAAGGTAGGCTTCTCCCACCCAGAAAGCAAGAGACCCAGTACTTC. Translation: CASSKGQGRLLPPRKQETQYF. V is TRBV9 and J is TRBJ2-5, with D possibly matching TRBD1 (5 bases). Trimming pared 5 bases from V and 2 bases from J, leaving 34 bases between. The CDR3 runs 21 residues. Germline CDR1 is SGDLS and CDR2 is YYNGEE.